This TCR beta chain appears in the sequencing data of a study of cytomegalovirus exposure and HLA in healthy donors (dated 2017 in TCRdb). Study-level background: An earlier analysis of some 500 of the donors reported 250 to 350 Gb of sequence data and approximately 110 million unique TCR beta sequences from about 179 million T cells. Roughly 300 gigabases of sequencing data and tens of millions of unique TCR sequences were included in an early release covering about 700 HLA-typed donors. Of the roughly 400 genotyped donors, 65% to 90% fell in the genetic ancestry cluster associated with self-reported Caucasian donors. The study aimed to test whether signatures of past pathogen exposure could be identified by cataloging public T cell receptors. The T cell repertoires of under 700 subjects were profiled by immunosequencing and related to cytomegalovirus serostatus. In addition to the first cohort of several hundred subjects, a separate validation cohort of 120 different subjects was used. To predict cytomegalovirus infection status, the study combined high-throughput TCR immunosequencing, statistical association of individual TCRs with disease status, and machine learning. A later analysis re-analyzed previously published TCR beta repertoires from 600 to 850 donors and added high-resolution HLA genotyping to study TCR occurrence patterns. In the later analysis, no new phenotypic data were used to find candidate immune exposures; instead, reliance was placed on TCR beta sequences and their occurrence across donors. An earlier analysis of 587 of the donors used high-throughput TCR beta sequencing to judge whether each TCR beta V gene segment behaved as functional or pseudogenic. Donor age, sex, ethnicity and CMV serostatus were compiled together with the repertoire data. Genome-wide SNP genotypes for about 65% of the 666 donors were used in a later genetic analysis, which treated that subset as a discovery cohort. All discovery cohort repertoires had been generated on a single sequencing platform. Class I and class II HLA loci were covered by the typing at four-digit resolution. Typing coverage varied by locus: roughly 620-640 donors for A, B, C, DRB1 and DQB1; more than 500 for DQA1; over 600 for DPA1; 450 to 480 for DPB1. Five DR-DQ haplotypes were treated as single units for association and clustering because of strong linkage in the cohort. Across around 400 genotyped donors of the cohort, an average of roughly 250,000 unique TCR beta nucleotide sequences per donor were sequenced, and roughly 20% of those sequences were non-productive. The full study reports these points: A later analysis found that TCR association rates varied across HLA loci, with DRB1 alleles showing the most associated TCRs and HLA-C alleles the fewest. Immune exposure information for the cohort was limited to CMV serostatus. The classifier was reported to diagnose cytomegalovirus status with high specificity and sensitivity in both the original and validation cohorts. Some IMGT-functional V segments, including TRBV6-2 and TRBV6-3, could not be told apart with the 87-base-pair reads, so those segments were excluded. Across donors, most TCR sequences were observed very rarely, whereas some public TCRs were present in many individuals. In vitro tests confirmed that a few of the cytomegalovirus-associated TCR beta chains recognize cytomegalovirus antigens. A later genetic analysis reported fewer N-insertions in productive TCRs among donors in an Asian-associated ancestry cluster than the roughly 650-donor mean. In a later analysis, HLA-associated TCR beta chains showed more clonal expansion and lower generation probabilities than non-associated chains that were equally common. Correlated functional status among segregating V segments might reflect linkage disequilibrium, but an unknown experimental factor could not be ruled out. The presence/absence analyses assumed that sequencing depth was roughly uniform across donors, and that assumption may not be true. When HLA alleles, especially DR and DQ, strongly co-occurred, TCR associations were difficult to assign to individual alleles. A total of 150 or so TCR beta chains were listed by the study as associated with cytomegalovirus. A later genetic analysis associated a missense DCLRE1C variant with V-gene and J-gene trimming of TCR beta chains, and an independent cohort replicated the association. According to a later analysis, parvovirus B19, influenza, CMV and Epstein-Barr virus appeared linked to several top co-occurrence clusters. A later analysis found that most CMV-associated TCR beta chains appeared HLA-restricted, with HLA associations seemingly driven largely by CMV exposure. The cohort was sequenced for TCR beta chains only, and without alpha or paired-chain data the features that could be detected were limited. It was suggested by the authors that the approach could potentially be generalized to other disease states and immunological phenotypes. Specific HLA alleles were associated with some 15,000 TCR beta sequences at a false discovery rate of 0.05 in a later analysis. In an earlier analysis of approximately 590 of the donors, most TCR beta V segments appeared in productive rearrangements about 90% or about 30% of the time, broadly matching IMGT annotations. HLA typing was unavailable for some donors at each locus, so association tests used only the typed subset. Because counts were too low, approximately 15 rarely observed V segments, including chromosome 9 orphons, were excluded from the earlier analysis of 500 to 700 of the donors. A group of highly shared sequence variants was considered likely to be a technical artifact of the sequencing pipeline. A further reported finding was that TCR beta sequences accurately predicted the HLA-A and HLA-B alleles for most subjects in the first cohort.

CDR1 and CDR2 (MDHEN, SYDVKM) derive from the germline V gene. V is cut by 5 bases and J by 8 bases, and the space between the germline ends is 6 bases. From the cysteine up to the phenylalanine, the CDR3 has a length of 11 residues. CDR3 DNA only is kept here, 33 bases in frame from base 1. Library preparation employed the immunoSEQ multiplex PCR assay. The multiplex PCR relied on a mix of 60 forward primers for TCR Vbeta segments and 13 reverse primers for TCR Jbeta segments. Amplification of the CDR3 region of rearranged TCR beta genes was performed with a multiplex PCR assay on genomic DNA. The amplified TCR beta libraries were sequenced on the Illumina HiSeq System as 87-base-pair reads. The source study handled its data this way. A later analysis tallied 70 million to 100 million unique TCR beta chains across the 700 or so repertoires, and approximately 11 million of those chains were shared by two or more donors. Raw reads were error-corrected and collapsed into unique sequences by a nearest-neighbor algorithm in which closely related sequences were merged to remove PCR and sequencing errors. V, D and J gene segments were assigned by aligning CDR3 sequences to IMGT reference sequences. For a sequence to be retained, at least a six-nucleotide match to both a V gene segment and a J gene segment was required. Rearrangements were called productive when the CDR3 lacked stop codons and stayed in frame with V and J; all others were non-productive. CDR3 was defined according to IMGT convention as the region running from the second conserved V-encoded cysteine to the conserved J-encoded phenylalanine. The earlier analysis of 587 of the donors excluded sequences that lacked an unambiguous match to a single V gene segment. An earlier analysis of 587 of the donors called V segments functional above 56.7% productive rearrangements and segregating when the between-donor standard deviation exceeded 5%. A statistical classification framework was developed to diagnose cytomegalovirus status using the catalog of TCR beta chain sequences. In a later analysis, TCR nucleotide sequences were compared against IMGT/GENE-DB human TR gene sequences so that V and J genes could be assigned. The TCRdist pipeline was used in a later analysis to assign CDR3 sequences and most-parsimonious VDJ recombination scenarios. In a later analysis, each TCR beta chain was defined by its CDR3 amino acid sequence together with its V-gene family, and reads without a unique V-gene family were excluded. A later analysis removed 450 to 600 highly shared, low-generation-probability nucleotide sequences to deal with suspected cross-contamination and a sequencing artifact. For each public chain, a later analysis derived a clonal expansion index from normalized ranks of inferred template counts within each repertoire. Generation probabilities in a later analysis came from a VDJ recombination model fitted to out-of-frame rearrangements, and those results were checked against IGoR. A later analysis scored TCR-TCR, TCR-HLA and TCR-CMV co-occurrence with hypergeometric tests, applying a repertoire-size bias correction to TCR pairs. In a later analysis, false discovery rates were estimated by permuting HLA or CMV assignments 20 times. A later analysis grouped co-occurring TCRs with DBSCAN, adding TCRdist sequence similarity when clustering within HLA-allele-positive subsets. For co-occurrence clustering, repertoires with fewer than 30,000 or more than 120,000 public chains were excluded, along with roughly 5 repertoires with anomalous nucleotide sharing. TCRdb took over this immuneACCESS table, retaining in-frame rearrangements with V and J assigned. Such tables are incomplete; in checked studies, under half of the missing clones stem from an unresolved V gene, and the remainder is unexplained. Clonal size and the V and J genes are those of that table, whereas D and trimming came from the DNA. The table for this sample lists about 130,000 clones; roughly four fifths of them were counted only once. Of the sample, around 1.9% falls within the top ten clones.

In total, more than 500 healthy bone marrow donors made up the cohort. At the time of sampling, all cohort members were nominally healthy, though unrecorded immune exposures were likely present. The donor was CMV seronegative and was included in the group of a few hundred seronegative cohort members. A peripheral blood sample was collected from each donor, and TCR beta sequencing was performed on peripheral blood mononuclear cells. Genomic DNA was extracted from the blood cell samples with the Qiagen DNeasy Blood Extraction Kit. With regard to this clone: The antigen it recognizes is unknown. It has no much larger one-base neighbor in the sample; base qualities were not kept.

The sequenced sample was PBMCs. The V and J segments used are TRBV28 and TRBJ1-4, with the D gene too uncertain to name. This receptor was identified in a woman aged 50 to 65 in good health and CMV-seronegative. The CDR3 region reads CASSVAEKLFF. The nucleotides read TGTGCCAGCAGTGTAGCGGAAAAACTGTTTTTT.